The 21 T cell receptor beta chains in this list originate from one sample, sequenced in a study of T and B cells in COVID-19 patients. TRB rearrangements were amplified by multiplex PCR with BIOMED2 TRB-A/B primers. Using its own MiXCR run on the multiplex PCR reads, TCRdb lists one record per CDR3 protein. Among 9,900 or so distinct CDR3 sequences listed, approximately 29% were seen once. Blood genomic DNA input for TRB amplification was roughly 250-500 ng. The sequenced sample was blood. These receptors all stem from a human donor who had recovered from COVID-19.

The chain employs TRBV6-5 and TRBJ1-1; D gene ambiguous. Germline-derived CDR1 and CDR2 are MNHEY and SVGAGI. The V end was cut by 5 bases, the J end by 3 bases, with 13 bases between. CDR3 size: 14 residues. Here the CDR3 DNA reads TGTGCCAGCAGTGAAGTTCCGGCAGACACTGAAGCTTTCTTT. Translation gives CASSEVPADTEAFF.

This clonotype was counted between two and nine times. The genes are TRBV24-1 and TRBJ2-2; D remains unclear. The CDR3 loop spans 14 amino acids. Germline CDR1 is KGHDR and CDR2 is SFDVKD. Trimming cost V 4 bases and J 4 bases, with 9 bases left between them. The CDR3 loop reads CATSEAGSTGELFF. In nucleotides, the CDR3 is TGTGCCACCAGTGAGGCCGGGTCCACCGGGGAGCTGTTTTTT.

The chain carries TRBV6-2 or TRBV6-3 and TRBJ1-1; unclear D gene. CDR3 length: 15 amino acids. Germline lookup yields CDR1 MNHEY and CDR2 SVGEGT. V was clipped by 6 bases and J by 6 bases, with 20 bases between them. For the CDR3, the DNA is TGTGCCAGCAGCAAAGGGCGAGGAGTGGCCCCTGAAGCTTTCTTT. This codes for CASSKGRGVAPEAFF.

The CDR3 loop reads CASRGRPGTPYTF. In nucleotides, the CDR3 is TGTGCCAGCAGGGGAAGACCCGGGACCCCCTACACCTTC. This chain uses TRBV27 with TRBJ1-2; a possible D gene is TRBD1 (5 bases). Germline V CDR1 and CDR2: MNHEY, SMNVEV (reference sequence). Trimming cost V 6 bases and J 10 bases, with 18 bases left between them. CDR3 length: 13 amino acids.

The rearrangement joins TRBV14 to TRBJ1-5, with D possibly being TRBD1 (6 bases). Per the germline V gene, CDR1 is SGHDN and CDR2 is FVKESK. Deletions cut 0 bases from V and 1 base from J, with 13 bases between. The CDR3 covers 17 residues. The CDR3 spells CASSQDPAGASNQPQHF. The CDR3 region has the DNA TGTGCCAGCAGCCAAGATCCGGCGGGGGCCAGCAATCAGCCCCAGCATTTT.

This chain links TRBV29-1 with TRBJ1-1; 10 nucleotides agree with TRBD1. V lost 5 bases, J lost 0 bases, and 6 bases stayed unmatched. The CDR3 runs 15 residues. Germline assignment: CDR1 SQVTM and CDR2 ANQGSEA. The CDR3 loop is CSVRAGTGVNTEAFF. The CDR3 DNA is TGCAGCGTTAGAGCCGGGACAGGGGTGAACACTGAAGCTTTCTTT.

The genes are TRBV4-3 and TRBJ1-1; tentative D call: TRBD1 (5 bases). The DNA end is a closer match to TRBJ1-6, so the J assignment may be wrong. The CDR3 totals 16 residues. Germline V gives CDR1 LGHNA, CDR2 YSLEER. DNA of the CDR3: TGCGCCAGCAGCCAAGGACAGACCACAATTCACCGGGTACTCCACTTT. Amino acid sequence: CASSQGQTTIHRVLHF.

In this sample, this clonotype is medium-sized (0.01 to 0.1%). This rearrangement joins TRBV12-3 or TRBV12-4 to TRBJ2-1; 8 bases agree with TRBD1. This CDR3 is built from 15 residues. V dropped 5 bases and J dropped 5; count of bases not matched to a gene: 8. The CDR3 nucleotides read TGTGCCAGCAGTCAGGATGGACAGGGAAACAATGAGCAGTTCTTC. This translates into CASSQDGQGNNEQFF.

This clonotype ranks as medium-sized. The chain uses TRBV6-5 and TRBJ2-2, with TRBD1 matching over 8 bases. The V gene end was trimmed by 0 bases and the J gene end by 5 bases; junction bases not matched to a gene: 5. The CDR3 sequence is 16 residues long. Germline V lookup: CDR1 MNHEY, CDR2 SVGAGI. DNA of the CDR3: TGTGCCAGCAGTTACTCCTGGACAGGGAGAACCGGGGAGCTGTTTTTT. Its translation: CASSYSWTGRTGELFF.

The chain carries TRBV6-2 or TRBV6-3 and TRBJ1-4; D remains unclear. This CDR3 is 14 amino acids long. V was trimmed by 6 bases and J by 5 bases, leaving 13 bases between them. Germline V gives CDR1 MNHEY, CDR2 SVGEGT. For the CDR3, the DNA is TGTGCCAGCAGCTCTACCTCTTGGAATGAAAAACTGTTTTTT. Translated: CASSSTSWNEKLFF.

The V and J genes are TRBV27 and TRBJ2-7, with TRBD1 matching 9 bases. CDR1 is MNHEY and CDR2 is SMNVEV in the germline V gene (reference sequence). The J segment lost 7 bases and the V segment lost 6 bases, leaving 7 bases of the junction unmatched. This CDR3 spans 13 amino acids. The CDR3 reads CASRGQGNNEQYF. CDR3 nucleotides: TGTGCCAGCAGGGGACAGGGCAACAATGAGCAGTACTTC.

This clonotype was observed at least ten times. The V and J genes are TRBV30 and TRBJ1-2, with 7 bases identical to TRBD1. Germline CDR1 GTSNPN, CDR2 SVGIG (reference sequence). Losses at the gene ends were 3 bases for V and 4 bases for J; bases not matched to a gene: 5. There are 13 residues in the CDR3. CDR3 sequence reads: CAWSTQGFYGYTF. The CDR3 DNA reads TGTGCCTGGAGCACACAGGGGTTCTATGGCTACACCTTC.

This clonotype is medium-sized by share. This chain links TRBV29-1 with TRBJ2-7; D is uncertain. The CDR3 is 11 residues long. Germline lookup yields CDR1 SQVTM and CDR2 ANQGSEA. Trimming stripped 4 bases from V and 2 bases from J, with 6 bases between. CDR3 coding DNA: TGCAGCGTTGCCCTAACCTACGAGCAGTACTTC. Encoded protein: CSVALTYEQYF.

This clonotype is judged medium-sized. The rearrangement links TRBV29-1 to TRBJ1-1, with D uncertain. The CDR3 covers 13 residues. The V end was cut by 0 bases, the J end by 3 bases, with 8 bases between. Germline-derived CDR1 and CDR2 are SQVTM and ANQGSEA. CDR3 nucleotides: TGCAGCGTTGAAGAGCAGCTTGACACTGAAGCTTTCTTT. Translating gives CSVEEQLDTEAFF.

This clonotype has more than one count but fewer than ten. This rearrangement joins TRBV10-3 to TRBJ2-7, with D tentatively TRBD1 (6 bases). This CDR3 has 14 amino acids. CDR1 ENHRY and CDR2 SYGVKD come from the germline V gene. V lost 0 bases, J lost 2 bases, and 8 bases lay in between. This CDR3 is CAISESTGPYEQYF. DNA for the CDR3: TGTGCCATCAGTGAGTCGACAGGCCCCTACGAGCAGTACTTC.

This chain joins TRBV15 and TRBJ2-5, with no clear D. Per the germline V gene, CDR1 is LNHNV and CDR2 is YYDKDF (reference sequence). The V and J ends lost 6 bases and 4 bases respectively, with 12 bases between them. This CDR3 has 13 residues. The CDR3 region has the DNA TGTGCCACCAGTAGGACCCTGGGAGAGACCCAGTACTTC. Residues: CATSRTLGETQYF. Complete variable domain (other parts from reference TRBV15 and TRBJ2-5): DAMVIQNPRYQVTQFGKPVTLSCSQTLNHNVMYWYQQKSSQAPKLLFHYYDKDFNNEADTPDNFQSRRPNTSFCFLDIRSPGLGDTAMYLCATSRTLGETQYFGPGTRLLVL.

Sample share makes this clonotype medium-sized. The chain uses TRBV18 and TRBJ2-3; 9 bases map to TRBD1. V lost 2 bases and J lost 8; bases outside the gene matches: 5. The CDR3 loop spans 14 amino acids. From germline, CDR1 is KGHSH and CDR2 LQKENI. CDR3 nucleotide sequence: TGTGCCAGCTCACCAGAGACAGGGGGAGGTACGCAGTATTTT. The encoded protein is CASSPETGGGTQYF. Looking up the rest from reference TRBV18 and TRBJ2-3 gives the full variable domain: NAGVMQNPRHLVRRRGQEARLRCSPMKGHSHVYWYRQLPEEGLKFMVYLQKENIIDESGMPKERFSAEFPKEGPSILRIQQVVRGDSAAYFCASSPETGGGTQYFGPGTRLTVL.

This clonotype was observed a few times. The gene calls are TRBV6-4 and TRBJ2-2; D is ambiguous. This CDR3 spans 14 amino acids. CDR1 is MRHNA and CDR2 is SNTAGT in the germline V gene. The V end lost 0 bases, the J end lost 4 bases, and 6 bases lay between the germline ends. The CDR3 spells CASSDSLTTGELFF. CDR3 coding DNA: TGTGCCAGCAGTGACTCGTTAACCACCGGGGAGCTGTTTTTT.

This chain links TRBV6-1 with TRBJ2-3, with 9 bases matching TRBD2. This CDR3 has 16 amino acids. V was clipped by 5 bases and J by 4 bases; unmatched bases: 10. Germline assignment: CDR1 MNHNS and CDR2 SASEGT. The CDR3 loop is CASSYSGLAGPDTQYF. DNA of the CDR3: TGTGCCAGCAGTTACTCAGGCCTAGCGGGACCAGATACGCAGTATTTT.

The chain carries TRBV6-5 and TRBJ1-1, with D unresolved. The CDR3 consists of 14 residues. The V gene's germline CDR1 is MNHEY and CDR2 SVGAGI. Trimming took 1 base from V and 1 from J, leaving 7 bases between them. CDR3 region: CASSYYAGNTEAFF. The CDR3 nucleotides are TGTGCCAGCAGTTACTACGCGGGGAACACTGAAGCTTTCTTT.

The V and J genes are TRBV6-5 and TRBJ1-2; 10 bases match TRBD1. V was pared by 5 bases and J by 1 base, with 10 bases of the junction left unmatched. This CDR3 has 17 amino acids. Per the germline V gene, CDR1 is MNHEY and CDR2 is SVGAGI. DNA of the CDR3: TGTGCCAGCAGTGTTACCGGGACAGGGGATGTTAACTATGGCTACACCTTC. Protein sequence: CASSVTGTGDVNYGYTF.